This T cell receptor (beta chain) was sequenced in a study of T-cell reconstitution after alpha-beta-depleted transplantation in children. V dropped 9 bases and J dropped 8 bases, with 9 bases sitting between them. The CDR3 is 11 amino acids. Germline CDR1 and CDR2: KGHDR and SFDVKD. To note about this clonotype: Its antigen is undetermined.

Study-level findings and limits: The authors attributed T-cell counts and diversity one year after transplant mostly to newly produced T cells. Several hundred rapidly expanded clones from non-depleted graft cells reportedly supplied alpha-beta T cells about two months post-transplant.

A TCRbeta library incorporating unique molecular identifiers was prepared. One entry per CDR3 protein, called by TCRdb with MiXCR from the PCR reads. The top ten hold 0.79% of the sample, which has 600,000 to 700,000 distinct CDR3 sequences, around 13% seen once. The chain employs TRBV24-1 and TRBJ1-4; D not certain. This TCR came from a girl aged 2-10 years with congenital amegakaryocytic thrombocytopenia, due to receive a stem cell transplant. The source material was PBMCs, sampled before TCRalphabeta/CD19-depleted stem cell transplant. This CDR3 reads CATGREEKLFF. CDR3 DNA sequence: TGTGCCACCGGGCGGGAGGAAAAACTGTTTTTT.